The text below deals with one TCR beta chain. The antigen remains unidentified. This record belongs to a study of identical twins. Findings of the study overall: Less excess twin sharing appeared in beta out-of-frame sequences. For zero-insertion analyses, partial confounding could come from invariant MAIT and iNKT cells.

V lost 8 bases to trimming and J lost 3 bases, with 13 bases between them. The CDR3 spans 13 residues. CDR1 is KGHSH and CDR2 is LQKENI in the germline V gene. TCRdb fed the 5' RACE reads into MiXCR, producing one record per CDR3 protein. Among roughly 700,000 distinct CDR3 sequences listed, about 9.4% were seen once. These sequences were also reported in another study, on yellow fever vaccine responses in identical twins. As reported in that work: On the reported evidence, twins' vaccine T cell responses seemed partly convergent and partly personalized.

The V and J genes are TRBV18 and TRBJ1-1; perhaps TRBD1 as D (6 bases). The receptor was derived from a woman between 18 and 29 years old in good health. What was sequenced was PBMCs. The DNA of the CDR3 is TGTGCCAGCACAAAACAGGGTTACACTGAAGCTTTCTTT. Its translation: CASTKQGYTEAFF.